The present T cell receptor (beta chain) was sequenced within a study of OX40 agonist ivuxolimab in advanced cancers. Regarding the study as a whole: Which antigen the expanded peripheral T cells recognized is unknown.

Libraries were prepared by immunoSEQ multiplex PCR; TCRdb keeps only in-frame clonotypes and omits some of them. The table has about 34,000 clones, about four fifths seen once. The V end lost 4 bases, the J end lost 3 bases, and 12 bases lay between the germline ends. The CDR3 is 15 residues long. Germline V lookup: CDR1 SNHLY, CDR2 FYNNEI. Turning to this clone: Its target is unknown.

This receptor was obtained from an adult with an advanced solid tumor such as melanoma, head and neck, liver or kidney cancer. This chain uses TRBV2 with TRBJ2-2, with D unresolved. Sequencing was performed on CD4+ or CD8+ T cells sorted from blood, taken in a trial of the OX40 agonist ivuxolimab. The CDR3 region is CASSGAAIDTGELFF. The CDR3 nucleotides read TGTGCCAGCAGTGGGGCTGCGATAGACACCGGGGAGCTGTTTTTT.